Listed here are 14 T cell receptor beta chains from one sample, sequenced in a study of T-cell reconstitution after alpha-beta-depleted transplantation in children. Unique molecular identifiers were used in preparing the TCRbeta library. One entry per CDR3 protein, called by TCRdb with MiXCR from the PCR reads. The sample holds around 490,000 distinct CDR3 sequences, over 10% seen once. Sample: PBMCs, mostly from graft donor cells, taken 180 days after TCRalphabeta/CD19-depleted stem cell transplant. The receptors stem from a female patient between 2 and 10 years old who had a stem cell transplant for aplastic anemia, so the T cells may come from the graft donor.

This clonotype has at least ten counts. The V gene is TRBV29-1, the J gene TRBJ2-3, with 10 nucleotides matching TRBD1. Germline V lookup: CDR1 SQVTM, CDR2 ANQGSEA. The V and J ends lost 7 bases and 4 bases, in that order; junction bases with no gene match: 11. The CDR3 runs to 15 residues. CDR3 residues: CSARWDRGIPDTQYF. CDR3 nucleotide sequence: TGCAGCGCTAGGTGGGACAGGGGAATTCCAGATACGCAGTATTTT.

This clonotype was found a few times. This chain connects TRBV7-9 to TRBJ1-2, with 10 bases fitting TRBD1. Germline trimming cut 4 bases from V and 7 bases from J; bases unmatched to any gene: 12. The germline V gene encodes CDR1 SEHNR and CDR2 FQNEAQ (reference sequence). The CDR3 is made up of 16 amino acids. The CDR3 is CASSWDGTGVLLGYTF. CDR3 nucleotide sequence: TGTGCCAGCAGCTGGGACGGGACAGGGGTTTTGCTTGGCTACACCTTC.

This sequence joins TRBV6-2 or TRBV6-3 and TRBJ2-1, with D tentatively TRBD1 (6 bases). The CDR3 runs 18 residues. Germline values: CDR1 MNHEY, CDR2 SVGEGT. The V and J ends lost 5 bases and 0 bases respectively, with 20 bases between them. The DNA of the CDR3 is TGTGCCAGCAGTCCCACACACCGCGACAGGAGCTCCTACAATGAGCAGTTCTTC. It specifies CASSPTHRDRSSYNEQFF.

The chain employs TRBV28 and TRBJ2-3; 10 nucleotides align to TRBD2. The junction had 5 bases not matched to a gene; V was cut back by 5 bases and J by 3 bases. This CDR3 is 15 amino acids long. Germline assignment: CDR1 MDHEN and CDR2 SYDVKM. The CDR3: CASSPPLAGTDTQYF. The CDR3 DNA follows: TGTGCCAGCAGTCCCCCACTAGCGGGAACAGATACGCAGTATTTT.

The CDR3 loop reads CASSSSGRRDNEQFF. In nucleotides, the CDR3 is TGTGCCAGCAGCTCTAGCGGGAGGAGGGACAATGAGCAGTTCTTC. The J gene is TRBJ2-1, the V gene TRBV5-5; 11 nucleotides match TRBD2. Germline V gives CDR1 SGHKS, CDR2 YYEKEE (reference sequence). J was trimmed by 5 bases and V by 3 bases; bases with no gene match: 4. The CDR3 covers 15 residues.

Ten or more counts support this clonotype. V gene TRBV24-1 combines with J gene TRBJ2-3; TRBD2 aligns across 14 bases. The CDR3 is made up of 17 amino acids. Germline V gives CDR1 KGHDR, CDR2 SFDVKD. Germline trimming cut 2 bases from V and 6 bases from J; bases unmatched to any gene: 6. Here the CDR3 reads CATSDSPGLAGEDTQYF. CDR3 in DNA: TGTGCCACCAGTGATTCCCCGGGACTAGCGGGAGAGGATACGCAGTATTTT.

This clonotype was observed a few times. J is TRBJ2-1 and V is TRBV20-1; D not resolved. The CDR3 covers 14 residues. V gave up 6 bases and J gave up 1 base, with 13 bases separating them. Germline V CDR1 and CDR2: DFQATT, SNEGSKA (reference sequence). The CDR3 here is CSANLRRSYNEQFF. Written as DNA, the CDR3 is TGCAGTGCCAACCTCCGGCGATCCTACAATGAGCAGTTCTTC.

This clonotype has a handful of counts. The J gene is TRBJ2-2, the V gene TRBV4-3; 9 nucleotides match TRBD1. This CDR3 comprises 15 residues. Trimming at V came to 4 bases and at J to 4 bases, leaving 4 bases not matched to a gene. CDR1 is LGHNA, CDR2 YSLEER, per germline. The CDR3 protein is CASSPRTGVTGELFF. The CDR3 coding sequence is TGCGCCAGCAGCCCACGGACAGGGGTCACCGGGGAGCTGTTTTTT.

There are many counts of this clonotype. V and J are TRBV24-1 and TRBJ2-5; D is undetermined. Trimming stripped 4 bases from V and 4 bases from J, with 12 bases between. The CDR3 length is 14 residues. The germline V gene has CDR1 KGHDR and CDR2 SFDVKD. The CDR3 spells CATSDPDPGETQYF. For the CDR3, the DNA is TGTGCCACCAGTGACCCGGACCCAGGAGAGACCCAGTACTTC.

V is TRBV12-3 or TRBV12-4 and J is TRBJ1-5; 8 nucleotides align to TRBD1. The V segment lost 4 bases and the J segment 7 bases; nucleotides outside the gene matches: 9. There are 15 residues in the CDR3. CDR3 bases: TGTGCCAGCAGTTCGGAACAGGGGGTCGGACAGCCCCAGCATTTT. It codes for CASSSEQGVGQPQHF.

A few counts support this clonotype. CDR3 DNA sequence: TGTGCCAGCAGCCAAAAGCGGACCACCTACAATGAGCAGTTCTTC. It is translated as CASSQKRTTYNEQFF. The V call is TRBV4-2, the J call TRBJ2-1; D is possibly TRBD2 (5 bases). CDR3 length: 15 amino acids. Germline V gene sequence: CDR1 LGHNA, CDR2 YNFKEQ. The V and J ends lost 2 bases and 2 bases respectively, with 10 bases between them.

In its sample, this clonotype was seen a few times. The J gene is TRBJ1-4, the V gene TRBV6-5; 8 bases match TRBD1. V lost 5 bases and J lost 8; bases outside the gene matches: 7. This CDR3 has 14 residues. The V gene's germline CDR1 is MNHEY and CDR2 SVGAGI. The CDR3 loop reads CASSHDRGGEKLFF. The CDR3 DNA is TGTGCCAGCAGTCACGACAGGGGCGGCGAAAAACTGTTTTTT.

There are many counts of this clonotype. V is TRBV27 and J is TRBJ1-1; 7 bases map to TRBD1. The CDR3 is 15 amino acids. The germline gives CDR1 MNHEY, CDR2 SMNVEV (reference sequence). Trimming cost V 8 bases and J 0 bases; bases outside gene matches: 9. CDR3 region: CASRAADRMNTEAFF. CDR3 bases: TGTGCCAGCCGTGCAGCGGACAGGATGAACACTGAAGCTTTCTTT.

This clonotype was seen a handful of times. V gene TRBV6-1 combines with J gene TRBJ2-1, with 7 bases matching TRBD2. Germline V gives CDR1 MNHNS, CDR2 SASEGT. The CDR3 covers 14 residues. V lost 3 bases, J lost 12 bases, and 11 bases stayed unmatched. The CDR3 region is CASSDLWLAAMQFF. Here the CDR3 DNA reads TGTGCCAGCAGTGATCTCTGGCTAGCGGCCATGCAGTTCTTC.